This T cell receptor beta chain was documented in a study of early T cells in non-severe SARS-CoV-2 infection. At the level of the study: Unpaired chains resulted from sequencing bulk RNA of unsorted whole blood.

In this sample, this clonotype turned up many times. Germline CDR1 SQVTM, CDR2 ANQGSEA. V was clipped by 2 bases and J by 2 bases, with 10 bases between them. The CDR3 has 14 amino acids. The protocol attached unique molecular identifiers to individual cDNA molecules. Using its own MiXCR run on the 5' RACE reads, TCRdb lists one record per CDR3 protein. The table has some 23,000 distinct CDR3 sequences, nearly 5% seen once. The sequence came from an adult who was a healthcare worker with PCR-confirmed SARS-CoV-2 infection or an uninfected control (not recorded which). The V call is TRBV29-1, the J call TRBJ2-1; D is uncertain. The source material was whole blood. CDR3 region: CSVEPLEAYNEQFF. CDR3 sequence (DNA): TGCAGCGTTGAACCCCTTGAAGCCTACAATGAGCAGTTCTTC.